These 13 T cell receptor beta chains originate from one sample sequenced in a study of blood T cell repertoires in COVID-19. Repertoires were generated with immunoSEQ multiplex PCR, while TCRdb's copy carries only in-frame clones and drops some. The sample comprises some 74,000 clones, roughly 87% of which are singletons, and about 27% rests with the top ten. What was sequenced was peripheral blood. These receptors all stem from a middle-aged man with acute or convalescent COVID-19.

V is TRBV27 and J is TRBJ2-2; possible D gene TRBD2, 7 bases. This CDR3 region has 16 residues. The germline V gene encodes CDR1 MNHEY and CDR2 SMNVEV (reference sequence). The ends were cut back, 2 bases at V and 5 bases at J, with 15 bases in the middle. In DNA form, the CDR3 reads TGTGCCAGCAGTTTAAAGGGGGGGCCGTTTACCGGGGAGCTGTTTTTT. Translation gives CASSLKGGPFTGELFF.

This chain links TRBV4-2 with TRBJ1-1, with 8 bases aligning to TRBD1. CDR1 and CDR2 from the germline V gene are LGHNA and YNFKEQ. The CDR3 sequence is 15 residues long. J gave up 4 bases and V 0 bases, and 4 bases lay outside the gene matches. The CDR3 region is CASSQEDRVGTEAFF. In nucleotides, the CDR3 is TGTGCCAGCAGCCAAGAGGACAGGGTCGGCACTGAAGCTTTCTTT.

V is TRBV7-3 and J is TRBJ2-7, with D hard to call. Per the germline V gene, CDR1 is SGHTA and CDR2 is FQGTGA. This CDR3 has 14 amino acids. V was clipped by 0 bases and J by 1 base, with 7 bases between them. CDR3 in amino acids: CASSLTAGSYEQYF. Written as DNA, the CDR3 is TGTGCCAGCAGCTTAACTGCAGGTTCCTACGAGCAGTACTTC. Looking up the rest from reference TRBV7-3 and TRBJ2-7 gives the full variable domain: GAGVSQTPSNKVTEKGKYVELRCDPISGHTALYWYRQSLGQGPEFLIYFQGTGAADDSGLPNDRFFAVRPEGSVSTLKIQRTERGDSAVYLCASSLTAGSYEQYFGPGTRLTVT.

This chain connects TRBV19 to TRBJ2-1; no firm D call. CDR3 length: 16 amino acids. The V and J ends lost 1 base and 5 bases respectively, with 15 bases between them. Germline loops: CDR1 LNHDA, CDR2 SQIVND (reference sequence). The DNA for the CDR3 is TGTGCCAGTAGTATAGGGTGGCAGCTAGTCCACAATGAGCAGTTCTTC. Translation gives CASSIGWQLVHNEQFF.

This clone was observed a few times. This sequence joins TRBV24-1 and TRBJ2-7; 8 positions agree with TRBD1. Germline assignment: CDR1 KGHDR and CDR2 SFDVKD. The CDR3 is 14 residues long. J gave up 6 bases and V 4 bases, and 7 bases lay outside the gene matches. Here the CDR3 reads CATSETTGAGEQYF. CDR3 sequence (DNA): TGTGCCACCAGTGAGACGACAGGGGCGGGCGAGCAGTACTTC.

J is TRBJ2-5 and V is TRBV29-1; D perhaps matches TRBD2 (5 bases). The CDR3 loop spans 10 amino acids. Trimming removed 5 bases at V and 6 bases at J, with 7 bases between. CDR1 SQVTM and CDR2 ANQGSEA come from the germline V gene. The CDR3 DNA is TGCAGCGTTTCCGGGAAGACCCAGTACTTC. Protein: CSVSGKTQYF.

This chain connects TRBV14 to TRBJ2-3; no definite D call. V gave up 1 base and J gave up 3 bases, with 5 bases separating them. Looked up from germline, CDR1 is SGHDN and CDR2 is FVKESK. CDR3 length: 13 residues. The CDR3 DNA follows: TGTGCCAGCAGCCAAGTCCCGACAGATACGCAGTATTTT. Translated, it gives CASSQVPTDTQYF.

The chain carries TRBV6-5 and TRBJ1-4; 9 bases are a match to TRBD1. Trimming removed 0 bases from V and 8 bases from J; junction bases left unmatched: 7. In germline, CDR1 is MNHEY, CDR2 SVGAGI. The CDR3 is 16 residues long. The CDR3 here is CASSYSHGTGREKLFF. CDR3 DNA sequence: TGTGCCAGCAGTTACTCCCACGGGACAGGGCGGGAAAAACTGTTTTTT.

This chain uses TRBV21-1 with TRBJ1-1. TRBV21-1 is annotated as a pseudogene. This CDR3 spans 14 amino acids. The chain's CDR3 is CATPWRGRSTEAFF. The DNA of the CDR3 is TGTGCCACCCCCTGGAGGGGACGGAGCACTGAAGCTTTCTTT.

The chain carries TRBV9 and TRBJ2-3; D unresolved. The germline V and J ends were trimmed by 4 bases and 3 bases, with 15 bases remaining between them. The germline gives CDR1 SGDLS, CDR2 YYNGEE. The CDR3 contains 15 residues. The CDR3 DNA sequence: TGTGCCAGCAGCTCCCCCGTTGGCAGAACAGATACGCAGTATTTT. The encoded protein is CASSSPVGRTDTQYF.

The V and J genes are TRBV7-9 and TRBJ1-5; the match to TRBD1 covers 8 bases. After removal of 5 bases from V and 3 bases from J, the junction contained 9 bases not matched to a gene. The CDR3 is made up of 16 amino acids. CDR1 is SEHNR and CDR2 is FQNEAQ in the germline V gene (reference sequence). CDR3 loop: CASSQSGGANNQPQHF. CDR3 nucleotides: TGTGCCAGCAGCCAGTCAGGGGGCGCGAACAATCAGCCCCAGCATTTT.

This chain joins TRBV2 and TRBJ2-3, with TRBD2 matching over 14 bases. CDR1 SNHLY and CDR2 FYNNEI come from the germline V gene. The CDR3 contains 15 residues. Trimming cost V 6 bases and J 6 bases; bases outside gene matches: 5. The CDR3 DNA reads TGTGCCAGCAGCGGGACTAGCGGGGGTTATGATACGCAGTATTTT. Protein product: CASSGTSGGYDTQYF. The variable domain in full, completed from reference TRBV2 and TRBJ2-3, reads EPEVTQTPSHQVTQMGQEVILRCVPISNHLYFYWYRQILGQKVEFLVSFYNNEISEKSEIFDDQFSVERPDGSNFTLKIRSTKLEDSAMYFCASSGTSGGYDTQYFGPGTRLTVL.

This clone was seen a single time. The chain carries TRBV18 and TRBJ1-2; D remains ambiguous. This CDR3 has 13 residues. Germline lookup yields CDR1 KGHSH and CDR2 LQKENI. Trimming took off 3 bases at V and 3 bases at J, with 8 bases between the two ends. The CDR3 sequence is CASSPSEYYGYTF. CDR3 nucleotide sequence: TGTGCCAGCTCACCGAGCGAGTACTATGGCTACACCTTC.